This TCR beta chain was captured in a study of cytomegalovirus exposure and HLA in healthy donors. Study findings and constraints: CMV serostatus alone was available as immune exposure information.

Germline CDR1 and CDR2: LGHNA and YNFKEQ. V was shortened by 2 bases and J by 2 bases, with 14 bases between the two germline ends. The CDR3 length is 16 residues. Concerning this clone: Its antigen is not identified.

Primers included in the PCR were 60 Vbeta and 13 Jbeta primers. This table comes from immunoSEQ multiplex PCR, and its TCRdb copy is limited to in-frame clones, with some not included. The repertoire holds more than 150,000 clones, around 80% seen once, with around 2% in the top ten. The chain joins TRBV4-2 to TRBJ2-3, with a weak D call TRBD2 (6 bases). The sample consisted of PBMCs. The clonotype was recovered from a woman between 18 and 30 years old in good health and CMV-seropositive. This chain's CDR3 is CASSQLATLDTDTQYF. The CDR3 DNA follows: TGTGCCAGCAGCCAACTAGCGACCCTGGACACAGATACGCAGTATTTT.